A selection of T cell receptor beta chains follows, all from one sample in a study of human T cells and chemical hapten exposure. A single record per CDR3 protein comes from TCRdb applying MiXCR to the RACE reads. Of approximately 100,000 distinct CDR3 sequences in the sample, more than 7% were seen once. This material consisted of whole blood, taken in connection with sensitization to the hapten diphenylcyclopropenone (DPC). The receptors here all came from a woman aged 40 to 50 with alopecia areata. Some clones in this sample may be carry-over from other donors' samples. Both conserved end residues are part of each CDR3. The order of the fields is J gene, clone size, D gene, V gene, CDR3 protein, CDR3 DNA. D genes are given only for firm matches. Where a row states a size, it is once, few, many or the class of an expanded clone; other rows omit it.

J gene: TRBJ1-3; clone size: NA; D gene: NA; V gene: TRBV5-1; CDR3 protein: CASSPATLSSGNTIYF; CDR3 DNA: TGCGCCAGCAGCCCCGCCACACTAAGCTCTGGAAACACCATATATTTT
J gene: TRBJ1-2; clone size: NA; D gene: NA; V gene: TRBV20-1; CDR3 protein: CSASKATNYGYTF; CDR3 DNA: TGCAGTGCTTCGAAGGCTACTAACTATGGCTACACCTTC
J gene: TRBJ1-2; clone size: few; D gene: TRBD1; V gene: TRBV6-1; CDR3 protein: CASSDSGTGGTPYYGYTF; CDR3 DNA: TGTGCCAGCAGTGATTCAGGGACAGGGGGCACCCCCTACTATGGCTACACCTTC
J gene: TRBJ2-7; clone size: few; D gene: TRBD1; V gene: TRBV7-2; CDR3 protein: CASSQGQGREQYF; CDR3 DNA: TGTGCCAGCAGCCAGGGACAGGGGCGCGAGCAGTACTTC
J gene: TRBJ1-2; clone size: few; D gene: TRBD1; V gene: TRBV6-2/TRBV6-3; CDR3 protein: CASIAGTGENYGYTF; CDR3 DNA: TGTGCCAGCATTGCCGGAACAGGGGAGAACTATGGCTACACCTTC
J gene: TRBJ1-4; clone size: many; D gene: TRBD1; V gene: TRBV7-2; CDR3 protein: CASSFSGGSEKLFF; CDR3 DNA: TGTGCCAGCAGCTTCTCAGGGGGTAGTGAAAAACTGTTTTTT
J gene: TRBJ2-1; clone size: NA; D gene: TRBD2; V gene: TRBV4-1; CDR3 protein: CASSLSGGAGASPYNEQFF; CDR3 DNA: TGCGCCAGCAGCCTCAGCGGGGGGGCCGGTGCATCTCCCTACAATGAGCAGTTCTTC
J gene: TRBJ2-4; clone size: many; D gene: NA; V gene: TRBV20-1; CDR3 protein: CSAPPATRGKNIQYF; CDR3 DNA: TGCAGTGCCCCCCCGGCTACTCGGGGCAAAAACATTCAGTACTTC
J gene: TRBJ2-5; clone size: few; D gene: TRBD2; V gene: TRBV10-3; CDR3 protein: CAISPGTSGGQETQYF; CDR3 DNA: TGTGCCATCAGTCCCGGGACTAGCGGGGGACAAGAGACCCAGTACTTC
J gene: TRBJ1-2; clone size: many; D gene: NA; V gene: TRBV3-1; CDR3 protein: CASSQAGNGYTF; CDR3 DNA: TGTGCCAGCAGCCAAGCAGGGAATGGCTACACCTTC
J gene: TRBJ1-1; clone size: many; D gene: NA; V gene: TRBV29-1; CDR3 protein: CSVELARAVGFF; CDR3 DNA: TGCAGCGTTGAACTGGCACGAGCAGTAGGTTTCTTT
J gene: TRBJ2-1; clone size: many; D gene: NA; V gene: TRBV5-1; CDR3 protein: CASSPLGAGKNNEQFF; CDR3 DNA: TGCGCCAGCAGCCCCCTGGGGGCCGGGAAGAACAATGAGCAGTTCTTC
J gene: TRBJ2-7; clone size: few; D gene: NA; V gene: TRBV6-1; CDR3 protein: CASSGGRRSYEQYF; CDR3 DNA: TGTGCCAGCAGTGGCGGACGGAGGTCCTACGAGCAGTACTTC
J gene: TRBJ2-1; clone size: few; D gene: NA; V gene: TRBV7-6; CDR3 protein: CASSPGLRDLGEQFF; CDR3 DNA: TGTGCCAGCAGCCCCGGCCTCAGGGACTTGGGTGAGCAGTTCTTC
J gene: TRBJ1-5; clone size: NA; D gene: TRBD1; V gene: TRBV5-1; CDR3 protein: CASSLDRGSNQPQHF; CDR3 DNA: TGCGCCAGCAGCTTGGACAGGGGGAGCAATCAGCCCCAGCATTTT
J gene: TRBJ1-4; clone size: many; D gene: NA; V gene: TRBV6-1; CDR3 protein: CASSGPGTRNEKLFF; CDR3 DNA: TGTGCCAGCAGTGGACCAGGCACCCGTAATGAAAAACTGTTTTTT
J gene: TRBJ2-7; clone size: few; D gene: NA; V gene: TRBV30; CDR3 protein: CAWSRGLF; CDR3 DNA: TGTGCCTGGAGTCGCGGGCTCTTC
J gene: TRBJ2-2; clone size: many; D gene: NA; V gene: TRBV15; CDR3 protein: CATSRDRGRANTGELFF; CDR3 DNA: TGTGCCACCAGCAGAGATAGGGGCAGGGCGAACACCGGGGAGCTGTTTTTT